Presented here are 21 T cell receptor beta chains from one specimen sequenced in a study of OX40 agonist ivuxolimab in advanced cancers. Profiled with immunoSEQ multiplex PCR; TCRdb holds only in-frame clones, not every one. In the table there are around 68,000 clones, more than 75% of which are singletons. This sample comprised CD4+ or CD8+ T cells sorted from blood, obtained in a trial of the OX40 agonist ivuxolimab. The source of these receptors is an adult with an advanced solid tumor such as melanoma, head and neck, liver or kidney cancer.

CDR3 loop: CASSVIAGGRDTQYF. CDR3 DNA sequence: TGTGCCAGCAGCGTAATAGCGGGGGGCAGAGATACGCAGTATTTT. The chain recombines TRBV9 with TRBJ2-3, with TRBD2 identical over 10 bases. V was pared by 1 base and J by 5 bases, with 4 bases of the junction left unmatched. CDR1 and CDR2 from the germline V gene are SGDLS and YYNGEE. The CDR3 covers 15 residues.

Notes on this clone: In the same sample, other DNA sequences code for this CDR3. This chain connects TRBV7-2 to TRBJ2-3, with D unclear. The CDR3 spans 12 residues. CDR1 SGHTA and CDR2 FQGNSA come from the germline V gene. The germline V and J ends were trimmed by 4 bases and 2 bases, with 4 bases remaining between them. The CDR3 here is CASSSYTDTQYF. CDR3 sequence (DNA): TGTGCCAGCAGCTCCTACACAGATACGCAGTATTTT.

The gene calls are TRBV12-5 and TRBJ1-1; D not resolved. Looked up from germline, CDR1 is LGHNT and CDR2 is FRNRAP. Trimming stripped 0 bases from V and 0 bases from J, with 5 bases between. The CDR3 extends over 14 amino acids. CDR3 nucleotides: TGTGCTAGTGGTTTGGTTCGGTTGAACACTGAAGCTTTCTTT. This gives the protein CASGLVRLNTEAFF.

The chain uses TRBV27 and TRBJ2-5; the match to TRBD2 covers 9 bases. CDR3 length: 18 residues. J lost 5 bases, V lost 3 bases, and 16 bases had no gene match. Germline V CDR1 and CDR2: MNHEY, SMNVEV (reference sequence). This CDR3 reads CASSLNGPRGGLQETQYF. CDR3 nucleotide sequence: TGTGCCAGCAGTTTGAATGGTCCGCGGGGGGGCCTTCAGGAGACCCAGTACTTC.

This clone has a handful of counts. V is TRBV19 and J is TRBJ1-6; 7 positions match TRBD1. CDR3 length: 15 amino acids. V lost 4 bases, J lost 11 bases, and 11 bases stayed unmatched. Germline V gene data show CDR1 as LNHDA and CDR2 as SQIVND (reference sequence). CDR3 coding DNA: TGTGCCAGTAGTACCTTCCGGGACAGCTATCCACCCCTCCACTTT. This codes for CASSTFRDSYPPLHF.

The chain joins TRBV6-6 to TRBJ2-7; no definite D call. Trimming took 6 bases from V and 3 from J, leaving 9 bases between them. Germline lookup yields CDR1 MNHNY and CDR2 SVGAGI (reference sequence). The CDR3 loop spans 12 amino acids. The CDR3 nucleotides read TGTGCCAGCAGGAAGGACGTCTACGAGCAGTACTTC. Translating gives CASRKDVYEQYF.

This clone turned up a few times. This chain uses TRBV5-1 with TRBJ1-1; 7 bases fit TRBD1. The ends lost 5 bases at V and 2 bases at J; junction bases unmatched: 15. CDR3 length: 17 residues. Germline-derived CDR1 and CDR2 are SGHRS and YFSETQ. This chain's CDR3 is CASRHGQAYGENTEAFF. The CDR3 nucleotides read TGCGCCAGCAGACACGGACAGGCTTACGGGGAAAACACTGAAGCTTTCTTT. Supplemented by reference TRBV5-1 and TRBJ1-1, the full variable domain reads KAGVTQTPRYLIKTRGQQVTLSCSPISGHRSVSWYQQTPGQGLQFLFEYFSETQRNKGNFPGRFSGRQFSNSRSEMNVSTLELGDSALYLCASRHGQAYGENTEAFFGQGTRLTVV.

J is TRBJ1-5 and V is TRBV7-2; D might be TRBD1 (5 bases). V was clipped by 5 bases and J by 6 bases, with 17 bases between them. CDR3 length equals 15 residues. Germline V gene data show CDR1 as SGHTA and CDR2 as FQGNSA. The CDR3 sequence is CASSTPAGPSQPQHF. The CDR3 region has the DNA TGTGCCAGCAGCACACCAGCAGGGCCCTCTCAGCCCCAGCATTTT.

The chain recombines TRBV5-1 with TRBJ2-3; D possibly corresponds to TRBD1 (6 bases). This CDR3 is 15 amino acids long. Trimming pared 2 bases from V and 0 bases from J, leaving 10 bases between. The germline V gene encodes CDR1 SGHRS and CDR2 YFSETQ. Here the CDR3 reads CASSFQGPSTDTQYF. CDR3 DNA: TGCGCCAGCAGCTTCCAGGGGCCTAGCACAGATACGCAGTATTTT.

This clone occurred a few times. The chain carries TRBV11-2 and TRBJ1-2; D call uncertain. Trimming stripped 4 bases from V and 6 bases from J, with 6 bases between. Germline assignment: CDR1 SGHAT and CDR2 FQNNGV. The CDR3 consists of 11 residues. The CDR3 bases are TGTGCCAGCAGCTCACGAAATGGCTACACCTTC. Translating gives CASSSRNGYTF. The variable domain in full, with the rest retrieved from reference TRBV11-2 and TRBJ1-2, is EAGVAQSPRYKIIEKRQSVAFWCNPISGHATLYWYQQILGQGPKLLIQFQNNGVVDDSQLPKDRFSAERLKGVDSTLKIQPAKLEDSAVYLCASSSRNGYTFGSGTRLTVV.

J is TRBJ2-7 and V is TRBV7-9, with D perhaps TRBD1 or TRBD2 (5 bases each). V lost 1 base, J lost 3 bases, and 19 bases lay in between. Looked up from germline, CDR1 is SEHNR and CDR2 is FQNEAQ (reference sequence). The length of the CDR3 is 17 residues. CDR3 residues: CASSLGRGPTILYEQYF. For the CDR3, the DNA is TGTGCCAGCAGCTTAGGACGGGGACCGACAATCCTCTACGAGCAGTACTTC.

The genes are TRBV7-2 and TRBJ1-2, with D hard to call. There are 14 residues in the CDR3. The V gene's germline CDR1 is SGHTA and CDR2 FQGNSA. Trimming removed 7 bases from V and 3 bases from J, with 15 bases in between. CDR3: CASNPQDGYYGYTF. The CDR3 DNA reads TGTGCCAGCAATCCCCAGGACGGATACTATGGCTACACCTTC.

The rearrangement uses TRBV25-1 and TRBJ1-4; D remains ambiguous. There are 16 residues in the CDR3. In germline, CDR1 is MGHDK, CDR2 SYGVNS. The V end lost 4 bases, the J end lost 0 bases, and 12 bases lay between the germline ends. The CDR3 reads CASSAWERATNEKLFF. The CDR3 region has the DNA TGTGCCAGCAGTGCCTGGGAGAGAGCAACTAATGAAAAACTGTTTTTT. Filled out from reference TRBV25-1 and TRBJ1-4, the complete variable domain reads EADIYQTPRYLVIGTGKKITLECSQTMGHDKMYWYQQDPGMELHLIHYSYGVNSTEKGDLSSESTVSRIRTEHFPLTLESARPSHTSQYLCASSAWERATNEKLFFGSGTQLSVL.

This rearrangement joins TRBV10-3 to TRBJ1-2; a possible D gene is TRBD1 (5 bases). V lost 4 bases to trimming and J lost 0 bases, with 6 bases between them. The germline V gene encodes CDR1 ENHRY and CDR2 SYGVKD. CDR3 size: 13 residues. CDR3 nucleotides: TGTGCCATCAGTGGACAGCCTAACTATGGCTACACCTTC. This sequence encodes CAISGQPNYGYTF.

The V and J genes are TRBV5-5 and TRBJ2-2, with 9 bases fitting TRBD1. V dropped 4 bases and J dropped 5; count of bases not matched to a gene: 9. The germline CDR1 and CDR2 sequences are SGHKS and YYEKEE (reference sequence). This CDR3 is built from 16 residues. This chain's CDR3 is CASSLRQGEITGELFF. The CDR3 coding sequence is TGTGCCAGCAGCCTTCGACAGGGGGAGATTACCGGGGAGCTGTTTTTT.

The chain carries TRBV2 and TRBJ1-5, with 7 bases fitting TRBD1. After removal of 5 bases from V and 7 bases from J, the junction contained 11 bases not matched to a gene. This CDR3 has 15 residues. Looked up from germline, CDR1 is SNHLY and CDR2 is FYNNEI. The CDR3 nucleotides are TGTGCCAGCAGTCTATCCCGGGACAGCGGGCAGCCCCAGCATTTT. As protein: CASSLSRDSGQPQHF.

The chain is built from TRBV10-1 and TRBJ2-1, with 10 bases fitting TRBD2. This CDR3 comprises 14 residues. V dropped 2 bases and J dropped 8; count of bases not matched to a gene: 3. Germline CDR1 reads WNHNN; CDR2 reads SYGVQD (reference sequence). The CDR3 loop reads CASSEVLAGDEQFF. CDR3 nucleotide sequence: TGCGCCAGCAGTGAGGTCCTAGCGGGGGATGAGCAGTTCTTC.

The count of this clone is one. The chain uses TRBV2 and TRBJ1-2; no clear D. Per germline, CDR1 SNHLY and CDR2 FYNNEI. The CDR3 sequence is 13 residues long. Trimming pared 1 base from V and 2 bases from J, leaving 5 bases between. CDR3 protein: CASSEGWNYGYTF. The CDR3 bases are TGTGCCAGCAGTGAAGGATGGAACTATGGCTACACCTTC.

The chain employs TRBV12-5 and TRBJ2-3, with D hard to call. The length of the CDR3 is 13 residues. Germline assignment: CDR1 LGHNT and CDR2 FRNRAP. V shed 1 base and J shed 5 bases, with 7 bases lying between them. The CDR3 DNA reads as TGTGCTAGTGGTTTGGGGCACGGAGATACGCAGTATTTT. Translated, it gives CASGLGHGDTQYF.

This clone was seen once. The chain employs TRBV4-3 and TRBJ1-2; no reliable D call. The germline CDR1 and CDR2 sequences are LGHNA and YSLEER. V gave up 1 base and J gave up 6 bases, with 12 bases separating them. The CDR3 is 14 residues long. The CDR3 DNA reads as TGCGCCAGCAGCCAAGGCAGCCCGCCCAATGGCTACACCTTC. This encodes CASSQGSPPNGYTF.

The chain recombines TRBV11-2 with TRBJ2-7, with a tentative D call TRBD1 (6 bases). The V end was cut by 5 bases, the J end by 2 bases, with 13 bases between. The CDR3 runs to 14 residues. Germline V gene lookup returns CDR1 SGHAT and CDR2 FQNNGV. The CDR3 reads CASSRVGAPYEQYF. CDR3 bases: TGTGCCAGCAGCAGAGTGGGGGCCCCCTACGAGCAGTACTTC. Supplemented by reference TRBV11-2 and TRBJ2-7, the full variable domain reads EAGVAQSPRYKIIEKRQSVAFWCNPISGHATLYWYQQILGQGPKLLIQFQNNGVVDDSQLPKDRFSAERLKGVDSTLKIQPAKLEDSAVYLCASSRVGAPYEQYFGPGTRLTVT.